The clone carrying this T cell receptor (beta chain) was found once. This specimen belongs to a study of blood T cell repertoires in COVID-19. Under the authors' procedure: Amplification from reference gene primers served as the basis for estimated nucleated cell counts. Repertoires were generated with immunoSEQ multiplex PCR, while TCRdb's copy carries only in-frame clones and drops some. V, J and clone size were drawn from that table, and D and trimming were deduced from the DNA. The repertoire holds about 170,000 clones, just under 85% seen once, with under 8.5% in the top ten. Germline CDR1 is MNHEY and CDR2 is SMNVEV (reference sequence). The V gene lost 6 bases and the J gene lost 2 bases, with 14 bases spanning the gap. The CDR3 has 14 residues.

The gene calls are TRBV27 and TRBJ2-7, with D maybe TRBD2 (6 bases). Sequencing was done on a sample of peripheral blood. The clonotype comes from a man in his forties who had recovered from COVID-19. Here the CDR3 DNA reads TGTGCCAGCAGGCCAGCGGGCGACACCTACGAGCAGTACTTC. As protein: CASRPAGDTYEQYF.